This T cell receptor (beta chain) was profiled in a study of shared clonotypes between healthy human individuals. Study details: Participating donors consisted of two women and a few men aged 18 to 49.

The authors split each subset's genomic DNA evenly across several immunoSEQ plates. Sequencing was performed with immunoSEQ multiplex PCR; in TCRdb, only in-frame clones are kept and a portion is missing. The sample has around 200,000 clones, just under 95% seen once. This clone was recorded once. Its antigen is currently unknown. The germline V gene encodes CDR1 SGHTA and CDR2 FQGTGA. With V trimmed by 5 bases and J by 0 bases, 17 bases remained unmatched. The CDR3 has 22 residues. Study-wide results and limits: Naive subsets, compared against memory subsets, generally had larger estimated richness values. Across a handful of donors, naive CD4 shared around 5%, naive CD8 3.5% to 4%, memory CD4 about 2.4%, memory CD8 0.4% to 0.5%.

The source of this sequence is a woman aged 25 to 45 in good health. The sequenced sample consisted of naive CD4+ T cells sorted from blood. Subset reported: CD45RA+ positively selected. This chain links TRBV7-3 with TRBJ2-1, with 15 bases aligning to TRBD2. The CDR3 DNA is TGTGCCAGCAGCCTACTGCGGACTAGCGGGAGGGCCGTAGTTCGCTCCTACAATGAGCAGTTCTTC. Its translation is CASSLLRTSGRAVVRSYNEQFF.